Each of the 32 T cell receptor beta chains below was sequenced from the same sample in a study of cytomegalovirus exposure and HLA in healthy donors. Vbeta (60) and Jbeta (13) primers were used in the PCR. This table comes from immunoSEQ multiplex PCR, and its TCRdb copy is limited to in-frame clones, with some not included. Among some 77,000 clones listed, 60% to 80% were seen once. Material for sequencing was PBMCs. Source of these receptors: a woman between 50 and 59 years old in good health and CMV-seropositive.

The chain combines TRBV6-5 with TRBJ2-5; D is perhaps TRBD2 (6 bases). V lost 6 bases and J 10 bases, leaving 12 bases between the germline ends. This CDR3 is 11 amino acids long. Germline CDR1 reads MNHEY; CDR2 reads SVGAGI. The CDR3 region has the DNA TGTGCCAGCAGCACGGGGGTCGGCCAGTACTTC. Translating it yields CASSTGVGQYF.

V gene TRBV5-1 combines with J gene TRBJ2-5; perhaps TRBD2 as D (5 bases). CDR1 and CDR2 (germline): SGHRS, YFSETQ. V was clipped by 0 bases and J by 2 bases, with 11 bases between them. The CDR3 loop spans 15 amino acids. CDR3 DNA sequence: TGCGCCAGCAGCTTGGGCAATGGGAGACAAGAGACCCAGTACTTC. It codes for CASSLGNGRQETQYF. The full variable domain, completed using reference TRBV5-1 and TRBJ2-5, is KAGVTQTPRYLIKTRGQQVTLSCSPISGHRSVSWYQQTPGQGLQFLFEYFSETQRNKGNFPGRFSGRQFSNSRSEMNVSTLELGDSALYLCASSLGNGRQETQYFGPGTRLLVL.

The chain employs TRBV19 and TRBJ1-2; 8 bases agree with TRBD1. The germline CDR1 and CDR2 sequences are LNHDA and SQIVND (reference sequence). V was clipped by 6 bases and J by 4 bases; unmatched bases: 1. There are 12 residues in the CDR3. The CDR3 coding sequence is TGTGCCAGTAGCGGGACAGGCTATGGCTACACCTTC. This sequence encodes CASSGTGYGYTF.

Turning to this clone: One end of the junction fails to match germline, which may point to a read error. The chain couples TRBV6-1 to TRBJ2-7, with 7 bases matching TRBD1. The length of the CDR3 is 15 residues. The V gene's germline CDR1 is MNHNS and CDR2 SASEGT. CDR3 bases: TGTGCCAGCAGCGAAGCGGACAGGAGCTCCTACGAGCAGTACTTC. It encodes CASSEADRSSYEQYF.

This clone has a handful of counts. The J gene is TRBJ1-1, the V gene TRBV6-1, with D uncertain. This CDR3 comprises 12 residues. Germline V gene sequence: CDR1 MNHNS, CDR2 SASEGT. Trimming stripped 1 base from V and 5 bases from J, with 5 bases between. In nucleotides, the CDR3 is TGTGCCAGCAGTGAAGGGAGAACTGAAGCTTTCTTT. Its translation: CASSEGRTEAFF.

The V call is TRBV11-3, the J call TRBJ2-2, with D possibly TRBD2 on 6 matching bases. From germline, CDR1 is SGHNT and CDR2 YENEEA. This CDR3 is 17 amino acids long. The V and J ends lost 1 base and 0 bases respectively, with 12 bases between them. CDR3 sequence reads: CASSLVAGLTNTGELFF. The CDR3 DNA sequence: TGTGCCAGCAGCTTAGTTGCCGGACTAACGAACACCGGGGAGCTGTTTTTT.

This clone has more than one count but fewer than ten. DNA for the CDR3: TGTGCCAGCAGCTTGGGCCCCGACAGGGGAGGAGAAAAACTGTTTTTT. Residues: CASSLGPDRGGEKLFF. The chain is built from TRBV5-4 and TRBJ1-4; 8 bases map to TRBD1. Germline lookup yields CDR1 SGHNT and CDR2 YYREEE (reference sequence). J gave up 8 bases and V 0 bases, and 9 bases lay outside the gene matches. The CDR3 covers 16 residues. The whole variable domain, remainder taken from reference TRBV5-4 and TRBJ1-4, is ETGVTQSPTHLIKTRGQQVTLRCSSQSGHNTVSWYQQALGQGPQFIFQYYREEENGRGNFPPRFSGLQFPNYSSELNVNALELDDSALYLCASSLGPDRGGEKLFFGSGTQLSVL.

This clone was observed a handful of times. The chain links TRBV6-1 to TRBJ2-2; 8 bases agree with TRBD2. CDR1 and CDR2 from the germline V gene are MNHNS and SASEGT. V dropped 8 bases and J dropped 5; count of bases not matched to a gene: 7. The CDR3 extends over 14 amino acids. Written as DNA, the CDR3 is TGTGCCAGCGAACGGGAGGGCCTTACCGGGGAGCTGTTTTTT. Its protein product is CASEREGLTGELFF.

The CDR3 spells CASSEGLAGVDEQFF. The CDR3 bases are TGCGCCAGCAGCGAGGGACTAGCGGGAGTGGATGAGCAGTTCTTC. V is TRBV5-1 and J is TRBJ2-1; 14 bases match TRBD2. The CDR3 runs to 15 residues. Germline V gene data show CDR1 as SGHRS and CDR2 as YFSETQ. The ends lost 4 bases at V and 8 bases at J; junction bases unmatched: 5.

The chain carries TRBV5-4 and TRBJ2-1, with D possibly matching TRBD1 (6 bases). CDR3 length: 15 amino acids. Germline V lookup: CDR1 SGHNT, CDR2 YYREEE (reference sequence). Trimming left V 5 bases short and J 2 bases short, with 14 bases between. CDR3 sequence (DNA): TGTGCCAGCAGTCTCAGGACAGCGGCCTACAATGAGCAGTTCTTC. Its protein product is CASSLRTAAYNEQFF.

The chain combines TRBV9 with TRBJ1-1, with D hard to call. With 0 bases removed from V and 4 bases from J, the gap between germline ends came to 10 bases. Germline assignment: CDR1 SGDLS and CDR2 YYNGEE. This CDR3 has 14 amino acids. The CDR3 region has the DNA TGTGCCAGCAGCGTAGCCTCGGGGAGCACTGAAGCTTTCTTT. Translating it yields CASSVASGSTEAFF.

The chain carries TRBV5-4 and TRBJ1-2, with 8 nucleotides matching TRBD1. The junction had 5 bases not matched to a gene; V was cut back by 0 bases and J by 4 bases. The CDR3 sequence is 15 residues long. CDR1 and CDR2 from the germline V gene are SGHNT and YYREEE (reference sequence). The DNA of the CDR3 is TGTGCCAGCAGCTTGGTGGGGACAGGTTCCTATGGCTACACCTTC. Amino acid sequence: CASSLVGTGSYGYTF.

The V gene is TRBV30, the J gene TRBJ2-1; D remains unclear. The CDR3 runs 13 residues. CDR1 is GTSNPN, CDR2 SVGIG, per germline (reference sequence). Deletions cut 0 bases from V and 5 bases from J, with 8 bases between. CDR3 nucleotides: TGTGCCTGGAGTGTCAGAAGTAACAATGAGCAGTTCTTC. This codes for CAWSVRSNNEQFF.

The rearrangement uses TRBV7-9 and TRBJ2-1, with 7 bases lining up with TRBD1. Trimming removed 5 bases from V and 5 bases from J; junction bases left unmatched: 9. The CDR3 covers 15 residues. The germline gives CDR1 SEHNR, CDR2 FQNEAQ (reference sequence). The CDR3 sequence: CASSPPGQLNNEQFF. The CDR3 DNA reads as TGTGCCAGCAGCCCTCCGGGACAGCTGAACAATGAGCAGTTCTTC.

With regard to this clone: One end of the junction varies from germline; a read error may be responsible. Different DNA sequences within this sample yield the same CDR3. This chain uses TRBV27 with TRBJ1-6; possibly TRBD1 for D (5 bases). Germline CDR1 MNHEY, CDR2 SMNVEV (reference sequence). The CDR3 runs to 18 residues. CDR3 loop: CASSLSSGRGPYNSPLHF. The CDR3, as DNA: TGTGCCAGCAGTTTATCGTCCGGGAGGGGACCCTATAATTCCCCCCTCCACTTT.

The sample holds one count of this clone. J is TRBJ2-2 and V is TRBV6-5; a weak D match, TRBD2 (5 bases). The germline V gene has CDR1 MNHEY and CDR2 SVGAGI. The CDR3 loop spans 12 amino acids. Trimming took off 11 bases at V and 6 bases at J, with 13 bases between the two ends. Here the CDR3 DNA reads TGTGCCTCAAAAGGCGGGCCCGGGGAGCTGTTTTTT. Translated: CASKGGPGELFF.

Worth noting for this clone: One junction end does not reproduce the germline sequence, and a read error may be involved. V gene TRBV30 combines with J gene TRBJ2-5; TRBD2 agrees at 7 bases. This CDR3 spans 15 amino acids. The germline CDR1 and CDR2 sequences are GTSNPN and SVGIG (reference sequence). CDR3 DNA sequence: TGTGCCTGGTCCACGGCGCGGGAGAGGAGGGAGACCCGGTACTTC. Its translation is CAWSTARERRETRYF.

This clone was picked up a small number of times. This CDR3 reads CASSEAQGGNRHF. In DNA form, the CDR3 reads TGTGCCAGCAGTGAAGCGCAGGGTGGGAATAGGCATTTT. This rearrangement joins TRBV2 to TRBJ1-5; possible D gene TRBD1, 5 bases. The CDR3 contains 13 residues. Germline CDR1 SNHLY, CDR2 FYNNEI. V lost 0 bases and J 15 bases, leaving 15 bases between the germline ends.

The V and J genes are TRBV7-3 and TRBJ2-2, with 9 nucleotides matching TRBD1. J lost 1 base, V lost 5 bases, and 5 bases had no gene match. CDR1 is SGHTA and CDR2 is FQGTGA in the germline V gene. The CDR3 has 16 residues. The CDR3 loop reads CASSQGGQGNTGELFF. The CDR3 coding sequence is TGTGCCAGCAGCCAAGGGGGACAGGGGAACACCGGGGAGCTGTTTTTT.

CDR3 DNA sequence: TGTGCCAGCAGCCCCCCCACTAGCGGGGGGTTGCCCCAGTACTTC. Its protein product is CASSPPTSGGLPQYF. This chain uses TRBV7-9 with TRBJ2-5; 12 bases align to TRBD2. The CDR3 is 15 residues long. The germline gives CDR1 SEHNR, CDR2 FQNEAQ (reference sequence). Trimming took 5 bases from V and 9 from J; bases not matched to a gene: 10. Full variable domain (outside the CDR3, taken from reference TRBV7-9 and TRBJ2-5): DTGVSQNPRHKITKRGQNVTFRCDPISEHNRLYWYRQTLGQGPEFLTYFQNEAQLEKSRLLSDRFSAERPKGSFSTLEIQRTEQGDSAMYLCASSPPTSGGLPQYFGPGTRLLVL.

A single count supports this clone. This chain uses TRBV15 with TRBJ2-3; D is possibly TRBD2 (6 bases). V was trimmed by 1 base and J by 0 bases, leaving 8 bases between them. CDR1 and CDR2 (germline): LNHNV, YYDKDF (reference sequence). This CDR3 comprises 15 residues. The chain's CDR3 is CATSRGDSSTDTQYF. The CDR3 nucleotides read TGTGCCACCAGCAGAGGGGACTCTAGCACAGATACGCAGTATTTT.

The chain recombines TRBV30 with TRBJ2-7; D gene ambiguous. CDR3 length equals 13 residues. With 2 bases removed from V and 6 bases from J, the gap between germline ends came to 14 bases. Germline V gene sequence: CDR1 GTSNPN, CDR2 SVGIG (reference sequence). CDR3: CAWSPQVPAEQYF. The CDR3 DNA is TGTGCCTGGAGTCCTCAGGTCCCAGCCGAGCAGTACTTC.

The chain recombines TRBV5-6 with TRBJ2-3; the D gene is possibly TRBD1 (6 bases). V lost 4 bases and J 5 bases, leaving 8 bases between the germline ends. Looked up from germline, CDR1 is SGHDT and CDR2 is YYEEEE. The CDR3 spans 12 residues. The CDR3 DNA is TGTGCCAGCAGCGTAGGGGGAGATACGCAGTATTTT. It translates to CASSVGGDTQYF.

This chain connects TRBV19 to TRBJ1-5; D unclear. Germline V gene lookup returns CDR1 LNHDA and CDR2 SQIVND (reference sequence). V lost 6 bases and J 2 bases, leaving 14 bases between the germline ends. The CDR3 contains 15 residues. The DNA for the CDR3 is TGTGCCAGTAGGATTCGAGGGCTTGGCAATCAGCCCCAGCATTTT. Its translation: CASRIRGLGNQPQHF.

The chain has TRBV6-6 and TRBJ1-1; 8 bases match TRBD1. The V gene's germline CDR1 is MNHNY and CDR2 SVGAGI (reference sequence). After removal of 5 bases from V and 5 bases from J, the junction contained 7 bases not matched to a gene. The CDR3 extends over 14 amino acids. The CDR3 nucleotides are TGTGCCAGCAGTACGACAGGGGAGGGGACTGAAGCTTTCTTT. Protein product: CASSTTGEGTEAFF.

The CDR3 reads CASSDNQGNSPLHF. CDR3 nucleotides: TGTGCCAGCAGTGACAACCAGGGGAATTCACCCCTCCACTTT. The chain is built from TRBV6-1 and TRBJ1-6; TRBD1 might be the D (6 bases). Germline V gives CDR1 MNHNS, CDR2 SASEGT. This CDR3 spans 14 amino acids. The V gene lost 3 bases and the J gene lost 7 bases, with 10 bases spanning the gap.

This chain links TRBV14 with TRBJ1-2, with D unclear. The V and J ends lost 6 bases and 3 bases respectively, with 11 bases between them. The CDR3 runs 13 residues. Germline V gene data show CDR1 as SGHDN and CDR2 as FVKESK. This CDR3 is CASRIDGDYGYTF. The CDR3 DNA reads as TGTGCCAGCAGGATCGACGGAGACTATGGCTACACCTTC.

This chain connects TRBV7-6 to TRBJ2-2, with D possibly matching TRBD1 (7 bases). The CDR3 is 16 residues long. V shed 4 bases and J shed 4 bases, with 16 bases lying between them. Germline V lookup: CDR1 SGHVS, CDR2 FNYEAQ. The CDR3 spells CASSSLTGRGTGELFF. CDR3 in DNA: TGTGCCAGCAGCTCTCTGACAGGGCGGGGCACCGGGGAGCTGTTTTTT. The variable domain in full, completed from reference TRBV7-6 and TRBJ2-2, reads GAGVSQSPRYKVTKRGQDVALRCDPISGHVSLYWYRQALGQGPEFLTYFNYEAQQDKSGLPNDRFSAERPEGSISTLTIQRTEQRDSAMYRCASSSLTGRGTGELFFGEGSRLTVL.

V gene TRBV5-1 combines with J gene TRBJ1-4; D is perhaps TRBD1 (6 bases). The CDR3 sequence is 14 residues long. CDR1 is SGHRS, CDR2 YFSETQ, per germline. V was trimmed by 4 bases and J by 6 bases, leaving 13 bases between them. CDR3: CASSLRGWDEKLFF. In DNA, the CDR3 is TGCGCCAGCAGCCTGAGGGGGTGGGATGAAAAACTGTTTTTT.

Written as DNA, the CDR3 is TGTGCCAGCAGCTTACTCGGACTAGACCTACAAGAGACCCAGTACTTC. It codes for CASSLLGLDLQETQYF. This chain uses TRBV5-4 with TRBJ2-5; 7 bases agree with TRBD2. Trimming at V came to 2 bases and at J to 2 bases, leaving 9 bases not matched to a gene. This CDR3 has 16 amino acids. Germline CDR1 reads SGHNT; CDR2 reads YYREEE (reference sequence).

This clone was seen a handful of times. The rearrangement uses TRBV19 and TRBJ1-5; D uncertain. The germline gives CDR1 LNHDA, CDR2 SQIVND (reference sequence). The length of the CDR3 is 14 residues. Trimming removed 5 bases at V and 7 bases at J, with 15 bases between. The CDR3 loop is CASSPLGSGQPQHF. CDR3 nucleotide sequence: TGTGCCAGTAGTCCCTTGGGTTCAGGCCAGCCCCAGCATTTT.

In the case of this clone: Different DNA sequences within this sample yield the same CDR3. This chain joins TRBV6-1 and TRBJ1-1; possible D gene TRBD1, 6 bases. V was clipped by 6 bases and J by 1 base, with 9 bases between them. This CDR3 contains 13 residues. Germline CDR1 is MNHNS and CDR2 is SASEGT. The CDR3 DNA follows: TGTGCCAGCAGGCTGACAGGGAACACTGAAGCTTTCTTT. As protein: CASRLTGNTEAFF.